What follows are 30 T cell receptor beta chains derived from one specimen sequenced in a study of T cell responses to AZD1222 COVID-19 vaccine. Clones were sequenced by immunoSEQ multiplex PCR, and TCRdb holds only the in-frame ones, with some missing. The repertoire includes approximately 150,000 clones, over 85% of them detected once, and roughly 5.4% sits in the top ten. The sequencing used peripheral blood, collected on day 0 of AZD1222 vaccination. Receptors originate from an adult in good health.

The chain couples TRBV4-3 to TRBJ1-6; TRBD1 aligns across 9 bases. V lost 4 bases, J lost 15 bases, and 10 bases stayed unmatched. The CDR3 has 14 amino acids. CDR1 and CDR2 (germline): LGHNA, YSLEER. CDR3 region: CASSRTPGQGNLHF. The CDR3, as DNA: TGCGCCAGCAGCCGGACACCGGGACAGGGAAACCTCCACTTT.

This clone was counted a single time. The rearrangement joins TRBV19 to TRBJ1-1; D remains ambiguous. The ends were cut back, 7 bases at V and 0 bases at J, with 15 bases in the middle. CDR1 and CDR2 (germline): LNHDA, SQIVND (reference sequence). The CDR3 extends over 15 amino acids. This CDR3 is CASKRFPFMNTEAFF. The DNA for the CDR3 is TGTGCCAGTAAACGCTTCCCCTTCATGAACACTGAAGCTTTCTTT.

In DNA, the CDR3 is TGCGCCAGCAGCTCCGATACAGGGTTTAATGAGCAGTTCTTC. Its protein product is CASSSDTGFNEQFF. V usage is TRBV5-1 and J usage is TRBJ2-1; perhaps TRBD1 as D (6 bases). Between the trimmed V and J ends, which lost 3 bases and 7 bases, there was a span of 14 bases. In germline, CDR1 is SGHRS, CDR2 YFSETQ. The CDR3 loop spans 14 amino acids.

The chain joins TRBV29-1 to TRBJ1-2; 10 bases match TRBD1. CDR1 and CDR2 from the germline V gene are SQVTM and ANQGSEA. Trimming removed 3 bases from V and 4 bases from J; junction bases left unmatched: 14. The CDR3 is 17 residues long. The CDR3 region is CSVDTNRDRGMVYGYTF. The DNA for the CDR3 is TGCAGCGTTGACACAAACCGGGACAGGGGAATGGTCTATGGCTACACCTTC.

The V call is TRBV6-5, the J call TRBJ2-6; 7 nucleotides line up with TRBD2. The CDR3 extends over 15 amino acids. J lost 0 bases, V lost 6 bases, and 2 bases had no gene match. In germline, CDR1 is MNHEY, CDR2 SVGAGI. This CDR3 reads CASRSSGSGANVLTF. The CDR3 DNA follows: TGTGCCAGCAGGTCTAGCGGCTCTGGGGCCAACGTCCTGACTTTC.

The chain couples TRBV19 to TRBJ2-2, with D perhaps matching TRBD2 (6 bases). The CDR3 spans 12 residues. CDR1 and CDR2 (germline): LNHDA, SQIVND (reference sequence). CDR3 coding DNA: TGTGCTATGGGAGGTAACACCGGGGAGCTGTTTTTT. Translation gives CAMGGNTGELFF.

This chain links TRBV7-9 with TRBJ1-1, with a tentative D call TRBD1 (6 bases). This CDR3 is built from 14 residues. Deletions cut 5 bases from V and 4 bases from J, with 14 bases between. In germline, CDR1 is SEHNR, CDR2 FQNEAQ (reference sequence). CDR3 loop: CASSPFGGATEAFF. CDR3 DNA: TGTGCCAGCAGCCCTTTCGGGGGGGCCACTGAAGCTTTCTTT.

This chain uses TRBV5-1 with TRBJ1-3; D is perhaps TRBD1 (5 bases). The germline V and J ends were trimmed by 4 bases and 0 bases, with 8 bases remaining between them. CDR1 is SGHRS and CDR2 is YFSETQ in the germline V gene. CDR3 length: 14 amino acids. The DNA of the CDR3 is TGCGCCAGCAGCCCTGGGGGCTCTGGAAACACCATATATTTT. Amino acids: CASSPGGSGNTIYF.

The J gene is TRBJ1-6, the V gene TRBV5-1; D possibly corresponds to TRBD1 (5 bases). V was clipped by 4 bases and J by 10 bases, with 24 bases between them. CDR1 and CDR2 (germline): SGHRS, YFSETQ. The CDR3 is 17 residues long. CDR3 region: CASSLTLLDTYPSPLHF. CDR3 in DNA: TGCGCCAGCAGCCTGACACTTCTGGACACCTATCCGTCACCCCTCCACTTT.

CDR3 residues: CASSPYDRGGGGYTF. The CDR3 DNA is TGTGCCAGCTCACCATACGACAGGGGAGGAGGTGGCTACACCTTC. J is TRBJ1-2 and V is TRBV18, with 8 bases matching TRBD1. The trim removed 2 bases at V and 7 bases at J, leaving 9 bases unmatched. Germline CDR1 and CDR2: KGHSH and LQKENI. This CDR3 has 15 residues.

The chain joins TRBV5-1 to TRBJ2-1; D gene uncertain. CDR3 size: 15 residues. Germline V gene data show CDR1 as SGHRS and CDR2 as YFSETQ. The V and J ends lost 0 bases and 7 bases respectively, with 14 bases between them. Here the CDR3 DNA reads TGCGCCAGCAGCTTGGAGGGATCCCTGGGTAATGAGCAGTTCTTC. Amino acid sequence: CASSLEGSLGNEQFF.

The CDR3 DNA is TGTGCCAGCACGGCCCTAGAGGGCACTGAAGCTTTCTTT. Translation gives CASTALEGTEAFF. The chain employs TRBV6-5 and TRBJ1-1; no clear D gene. This CDR3 is built from 13 residues. The germline V gene has CDR1 MNHEY and CDR2 SVGAGI. V was shortened by 7 bases and J by 4 bases, with 13 bases between the two germline ends.

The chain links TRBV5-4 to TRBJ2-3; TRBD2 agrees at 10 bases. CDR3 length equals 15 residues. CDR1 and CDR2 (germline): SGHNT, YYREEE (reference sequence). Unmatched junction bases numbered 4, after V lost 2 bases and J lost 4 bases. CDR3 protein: CASSLAGGPSDTQYF. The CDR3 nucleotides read TGTGCCAGCAGCTTAGCGGGGGGGCCGTCAGATACGCAGTATTTT. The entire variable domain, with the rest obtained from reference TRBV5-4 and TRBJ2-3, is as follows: ETGVTQSPTHLIKTRGQQVTLRCSSQSGHNTVSWYQQALGQGPQFIFQYYREEENGRGNFPPRFSGLQFPNYSSELNVNALELDDSALYLCASSLAGGPSDTQYFGPGTRLTVL.

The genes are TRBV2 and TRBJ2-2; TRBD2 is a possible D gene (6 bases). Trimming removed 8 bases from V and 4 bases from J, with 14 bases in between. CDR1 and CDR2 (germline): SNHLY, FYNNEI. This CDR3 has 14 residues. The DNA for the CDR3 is TGTGCCAGCTCCCGGGGGATGAGCACCGGGGAGCTGTTTTTT. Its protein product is CASSRGMSTGELFF.

CDR3 sequence (DNA): TGTGCCAGCAGGCCCGCCCCCGGAGAGACCCAGTACTTC. Encoded protein: CASRPAPGETQYF. V gene TRBV12-3 or TRBV12-4 combines with J gene TRBJ2-5; D not certain. The CDR3 loop spans 13 amino acids. Trimming shortened V by 6 bases and J by 4 bases, and 12 bases separated the two germline ends.

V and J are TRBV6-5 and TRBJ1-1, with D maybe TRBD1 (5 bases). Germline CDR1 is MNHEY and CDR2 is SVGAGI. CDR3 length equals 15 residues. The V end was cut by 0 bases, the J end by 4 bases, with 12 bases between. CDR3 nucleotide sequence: TGTGCCAGCAGTTACTCCTGGGGGGAGATCACTGAAGCTTTCTTT. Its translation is CASSYSWGEITEAFF.

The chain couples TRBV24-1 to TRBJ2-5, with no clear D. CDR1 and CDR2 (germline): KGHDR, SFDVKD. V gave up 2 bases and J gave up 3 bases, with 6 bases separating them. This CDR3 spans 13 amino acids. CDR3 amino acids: CATSDSWEETQYF. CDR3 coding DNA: TGTGCCACCAGTGATTCATGGGAAGAGACCCAGTACTTC.

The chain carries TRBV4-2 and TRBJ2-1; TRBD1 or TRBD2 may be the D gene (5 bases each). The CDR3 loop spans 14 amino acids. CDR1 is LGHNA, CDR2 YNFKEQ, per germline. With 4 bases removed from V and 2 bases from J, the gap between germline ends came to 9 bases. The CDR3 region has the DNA TGTGCCAGCAGCCGCAGGGACCCCTACAATGAGCAGTTCTTC. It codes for CASSRRDPYNEQFF.

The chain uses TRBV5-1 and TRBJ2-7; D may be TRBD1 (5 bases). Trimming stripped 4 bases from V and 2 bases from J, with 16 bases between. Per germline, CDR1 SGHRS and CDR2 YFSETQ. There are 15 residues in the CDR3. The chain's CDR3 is CASSGARNGAYEQYF. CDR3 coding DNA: TGCGCCAGCAGCGGGGCCCGGAACGGAGCCTACGAGCAGTACTTC.

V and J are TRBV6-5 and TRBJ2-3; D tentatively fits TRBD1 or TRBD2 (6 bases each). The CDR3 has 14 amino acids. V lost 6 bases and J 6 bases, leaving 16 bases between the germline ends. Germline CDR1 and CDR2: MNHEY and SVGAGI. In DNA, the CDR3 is TGTGCCAGCAGAGTAAGGGGGGATTCGGATACGCAGTATTTT. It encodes CASRVRGDSDTQYF.

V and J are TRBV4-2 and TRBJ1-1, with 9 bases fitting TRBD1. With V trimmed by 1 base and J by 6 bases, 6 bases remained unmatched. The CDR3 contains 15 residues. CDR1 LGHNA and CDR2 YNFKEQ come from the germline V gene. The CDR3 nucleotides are TGTGCCAGCAGCCAAGTCCGAACAGGGGGCTCTGAAGCTTTCTTT. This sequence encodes CASSQVRTGGSEAFF.

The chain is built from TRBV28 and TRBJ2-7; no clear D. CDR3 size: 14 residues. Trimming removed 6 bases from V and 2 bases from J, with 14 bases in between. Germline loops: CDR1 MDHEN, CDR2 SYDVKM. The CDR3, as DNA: TGTGCCAGCAGCCCAGTCCCCACCCCCTACGAGCAGTACTTC. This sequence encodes CASSPVPTPYEQYF.

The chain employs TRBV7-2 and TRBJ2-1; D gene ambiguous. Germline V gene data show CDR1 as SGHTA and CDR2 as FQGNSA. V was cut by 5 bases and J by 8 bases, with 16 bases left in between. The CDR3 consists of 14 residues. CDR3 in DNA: TGTGCCAGCAGCCACAGACGCGGTGGCGATGAGCAGTTCTTC. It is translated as CASSHRRGGDEQFF.

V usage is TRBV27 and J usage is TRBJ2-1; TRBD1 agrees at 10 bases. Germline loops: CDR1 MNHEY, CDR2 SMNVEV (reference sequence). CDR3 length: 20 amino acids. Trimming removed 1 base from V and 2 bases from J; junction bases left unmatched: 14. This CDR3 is CASSLFLRDRGGPPYNEQFF. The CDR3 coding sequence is TGTGCCAGCAGTTTATTCCTCCGGGACAGGGGAGGTCCTCCCTACAATGAGCAGTTCTTC.

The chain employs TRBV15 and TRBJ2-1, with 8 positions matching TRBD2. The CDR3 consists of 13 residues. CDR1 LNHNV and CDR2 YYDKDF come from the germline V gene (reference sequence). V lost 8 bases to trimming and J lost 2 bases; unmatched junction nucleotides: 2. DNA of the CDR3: TGTGCCACCCATAGCGGGACCTACAATGAGCAGTTCTTC. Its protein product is CATHSGTYNEQFF.

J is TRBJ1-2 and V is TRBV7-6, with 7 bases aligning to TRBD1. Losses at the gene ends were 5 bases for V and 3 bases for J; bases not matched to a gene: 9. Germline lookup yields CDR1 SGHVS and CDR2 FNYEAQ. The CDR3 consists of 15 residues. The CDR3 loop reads CASSRAPGTDYGYTF. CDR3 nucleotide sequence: TGTGCCAGCAGCCGAGCTCCCGGGACAGACTATGGCTACACCTTC.

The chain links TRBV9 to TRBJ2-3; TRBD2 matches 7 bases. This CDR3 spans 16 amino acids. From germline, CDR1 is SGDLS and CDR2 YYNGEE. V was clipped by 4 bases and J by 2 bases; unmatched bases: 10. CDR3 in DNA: TGTGCCAGCAGCTTTGCTAGCGGAAGGCACACAGATACGCAGTATTTT. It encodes CASSFASGRHTDTQYF.

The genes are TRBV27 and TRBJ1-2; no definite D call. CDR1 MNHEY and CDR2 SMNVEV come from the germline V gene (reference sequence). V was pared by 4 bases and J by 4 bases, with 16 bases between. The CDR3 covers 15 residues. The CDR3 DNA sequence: TGTGCCAGCAGTTCAGCCCGCGGACGGCCCTATGGCTACACCTTC. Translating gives CASSSARGRPYGYTF.

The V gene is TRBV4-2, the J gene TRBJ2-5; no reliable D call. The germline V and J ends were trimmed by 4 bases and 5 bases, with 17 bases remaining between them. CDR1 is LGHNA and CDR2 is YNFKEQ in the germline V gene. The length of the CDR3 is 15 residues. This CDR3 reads CASSPVAALGETQYF. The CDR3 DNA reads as TGTGCCAGCAGCCCCGTTGCCGCTTTGGGGGAGACCCAGTACTTC.

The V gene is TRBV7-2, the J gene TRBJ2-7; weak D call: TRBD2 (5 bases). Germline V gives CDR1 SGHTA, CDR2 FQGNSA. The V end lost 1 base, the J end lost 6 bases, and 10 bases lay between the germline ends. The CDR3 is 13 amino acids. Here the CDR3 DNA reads TGTGCCAGCAGCTTAGAGGGAGTCAGCGAGCAGTACTTC. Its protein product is CASSLEGVSEQYF.